Sequencing of this T cell receptor (beta chain) was carried out in a study of glioma-infiltrating T cells (dated by TCRdb to about 2016). In terms of the full investigation: TCR alpha- and beta-chain repertoires were sequenced from glioma tissue, non-neoplastic brain tissue and matched peripheral blood mononuclear cells. Each tissue-infiltrating repertoire was compared with the same patient's peripheral blood repertoire to measure divergence between tissue and blood T-cell populations. Three low-grade glioma patients, seven or eight primary glioblastoma patients, and three non-glioma patients who contributed non-neoplastic brain tissue made up the paired cohort. The investigation overall reported the following: Very few CDR3 sequences were found to be shared between tissue and blood, and this scarcity was attributed to high CDR3 diversity and limited sampling. VJ-independent divergence between tissue and blood was below expectation in non-neoplastic patients but above expectation in all gliomas, especially low-grade gliomas. Small numbers underpinned the group comparisons: eight glioblastoma patients, three low-grade glioma patients and three non-neoplastic patients.

V and J are trimmed by 4 bases and 6 bases, and the gene matches miss 13 bases of the junction. The germline V gene sets CDR1 to SGHRS and CDR2 to YFSETQ. CDR3 length: 17 amino acids, cysteine to phenylalanine. Just the 51-base CDR3 DNA is kept, in frame starting at base 1. The iRepertoire nested amplicon-rescue multiplex PCR (arm-PCR) platform was used to amplify TCR alpha and beta CDR3 regions from RNA. The input for one-step reverse transcription and amplification was about 100-450 ng of tissue mRNA or PBMC total RNA. After bead purification, a secondary multiplex PCR added Illumina adapters, and libraries were gel-purified between 200 and 400 bp. Demultiplexing relied on internal 6-nucleotide barcodes carried by the libraries. Libraries were sequenced on an Illumina MiSeq with 2x220 or 2x250 nucleotide paired-end reads. The published analysis was carried out like this. FLASH 1.2.11 was used to merge paired reads, and BWA-MEM then aligned the reads to the GRCh37 human genome before TRA and TRB reads were extracted. An IMGT-derived reference of cassette sequences and CDR3 motifs, with pseudogenes included, was used for V and J assignment. Reads were translated in three frames, and productive CDR3s were defined by a C…FGXG motif without stop codons. Unique combinations of V-J cassette pair and CDR3 amino acid sequence were defined as clonotypes. Reads were filtered by Hamming distance, thresholded by each sample's sequence error rate in mapped regions. TCRdb reran the public reads through fastp at Q25 and MiXCR, keeping productive beta chains. Each CDR3 protein appears once, grouped with its most common genes and DNA. None of the V and J calls come from the authors' own analysis; TCRdb made them. This sample comprises roughly 100,000 distinct CDR3 sequences, around 29% of them detected only once. The ten largest clones represent 35% to 55% of the sample.

Comment on this clonotype: Its antigen is currently not known. Base qualities were left out, and no much larger clone turns up one base away.

The sequence links TRBV5-1 to TRBJ1-6, with 7 junctional bases fitting TRBD1. The specimen sequenced was glioma tissue, nonneoplastic brain tissue, or PBMCs (not recorded which). The receptor's source is a human donor with low-grade glioma or glioblastoma, undergoing nonglioma brain surgery, or in good health (not recorded which). The sequence in DNA is TGCGCCAGCAGCCACGGACAGGCGACATACTTTAATTCACCCCTCCACTTT. Protein translation: CASSHGQATYFNSPLHF.